This TCR beta chain was captured in a study of CD8+ T cells in alopecia areata. Across the study: For the treated group, dosing was oral tofacitinib at 5 to 10 mg twice daily. Findings and caveats of the study: Scalp specimens additionally yield sequences from normal skin's resident alphabeta T cells. Affected scalp, especially in alopecia totalis/universalis, had a higher clonality than normal scalp did. Mice showed TCR sharing more clearly than patients did, possibly owing to HLA.

Sequencing used cDNA as its template, made by extracting RNA and reverse transcribing it. The assay was immunoSEQ multiplex PCR, and TCRdb's table has in-frame clones only and misses some. The sample lists 7,000 to 8,500 clones, approximately 70% occurring once. V was clipped by 5 bases and J by 9 bases; unmatched bases: 15. The germline gives CDR1 MNHEY, CDR2 SMNVEV (reference sequence). CDR3 length: 16 amino acids. Individuals with alopecia areata gave both lesional scalp punch biopsies and peripheral blood for collection. Regarding this clone: What it binds is unknown.

This TCR derives from a human donor with alopecia areata. Sequencing was performed on skin, taken at week 0. The rearrangement links TRBV27 to TRBJ2-1, with TRBD1 matching 8 bases. CDR3 in DNA: TGTGCCAGCAGTCCTCTAACCGCGGCCAGGGGGCGTGAGCAGTTCTTC. Translated, it gives CASSPLTAARGREQFF.